Below are 6 T cell receptor beta chains sequenced from a single sample in a study of radiation and T cells in renal cell carcinoma. Time point of the sample: baseline pretreatment blood. The treatment denotes: 15 Gy SBRT to primary tumor, nephrectomy 4 weeks later. The protocol was immunoSEQ multiplex PCR, while the TCRdb copy is restricted to in-frame clones and leaves out a portion. The sample lists about 130,000 clones, nearly 90% occurring once. Sequences were derived from blood, sampled from a patient whose treatment included radiotherapy and nephrectomy. Source of these receptors: a woman aged 45-65 years with renal cell carcinoma.

This clone came up a few times. The rearrangement uses TRBV11-3 and TRBJ1-1; maybe TRBD1 (6 bases). The CDR3 has 13 amino acids. Germline CDR1 SGHNT, CDR2 YENEEA. V was cut by 1 base and J by 8 bases, with 11 bases left in between. Here the CDR3 DNA reads TGTGCCAGCAGCTTAGGGGCCGACAGGGAAGCTTTCTTT. This sequence encodes CASSLGADREAFF.

About this clone itself: Other DNA sequences from this sample encode an identical CDR3 as well. This chain connects TRBV7-2 to TRBJ2-1, with 7 nucleotides matching TRBD2. This CDR3 spans 15 amino acids. From germline, CDR1 is SGHTA and CDR2 FQGNSA. Trimming took 5 bases from V and 4 from J; bases not matched to a gene: 8. The CDR3 DNA is TGTGCCAGCAGCCGACTGGCGGGGGATTACAATGAGCAGTTCTTC. Protein: CASSRLAGDYNEQFF.

Comments on this clone: The sample carries other DNA sequences with the same CDR3. The chain employs TRBV19 and TRBJ1-1; unclear D gene. V was shortened by 1 base and J by 1 base, with 4 bases between the two germline ends. Per germline, CDR1 LNHDA and CDR2 SQIVND (reference sequence). This CDR3 is built from 13 residues. CDR3 coding DNA: TGTGCCAGTAGTATAGGGAGGAACACTGAAGCTTTCTTT. It translates to CASSIGRNTEAFF.

The chain couples TRBV10-3 to TRBJ1-4; D is possibly TRBD1 (6 bases). Germline CDR1 is ENHRY and CDR2 is SYGVKD. CDR3 length: 14 amino acids. V was trimmed by 4 bases and J by 7 bases, leaving 13 bases between them. CDR3 loop: CAISAGGEAEKLFF. The CDR3 coding sequence is TGTGCCATCAGTGCCGGGGGCGAGGCTGAAAAACTGTTTTTT.

The chain joins TRBV5-1 to TRBJ2-3; 8 positions match TRBD2. J gave up 2 bases and V 4 bases, and 9 bases lay outside the gene matches. CDR1 is SGHRS, CDR2 YFSETQ, per germline. CDR3 length: 16 residues. CDR3 nucleotides: TGCGCCAGCAGCCAGGAGGTAGCGGGGCTCACAGATACGCAGTATTTT. Translating it yields CASSQEVAGLTDTQYF.

The genes are TRBV2 and TRBJ1-2; D unclear. The CDR3 extends over 11 amino acids. Trimming removed 11 bases from V and 8 bases from J, with 15 bases in between. From germline, CDR1 is SNHLY and CDR2 FYNNEI. DNA of the CDR3: TGTGCCGGGTCGGCAGTGCAAGGCTACACCTTC. Translated: CAGSAVQGYTF.